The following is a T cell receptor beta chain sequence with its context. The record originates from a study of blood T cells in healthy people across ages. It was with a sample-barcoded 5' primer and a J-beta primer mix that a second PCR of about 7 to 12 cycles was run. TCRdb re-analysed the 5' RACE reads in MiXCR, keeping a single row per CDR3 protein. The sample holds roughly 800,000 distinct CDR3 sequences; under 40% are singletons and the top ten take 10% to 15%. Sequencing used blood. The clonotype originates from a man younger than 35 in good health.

The CDR3 loop reads CSVETREPGELFF. CDR3 coding DNA: TGCAGCGTTGAAACCCGAGAACCCGGGGAGCTGTTTTTT. This chain joins TRBV29-1 and TRBJ2-2; no firm D call. With 2 bases removed from V and 6 bases from J, the gap between germline ends came to 10 bases. The CDR3 consists of 13 residues. In germline, CDR1 is SQVTM, CDR2 ANQGSEA.